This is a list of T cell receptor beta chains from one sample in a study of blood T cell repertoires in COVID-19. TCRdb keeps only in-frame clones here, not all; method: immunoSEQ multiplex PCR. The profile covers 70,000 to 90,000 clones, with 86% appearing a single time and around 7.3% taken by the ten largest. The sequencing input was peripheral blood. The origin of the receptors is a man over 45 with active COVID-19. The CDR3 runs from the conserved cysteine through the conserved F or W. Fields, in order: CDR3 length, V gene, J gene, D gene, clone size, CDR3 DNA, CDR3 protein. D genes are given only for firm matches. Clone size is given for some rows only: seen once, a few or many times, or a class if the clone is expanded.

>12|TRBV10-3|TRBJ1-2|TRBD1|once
TGTGCCATCAGCACAGGGGAGCTAAGCTACACCTTC
CAISTGELSYTF
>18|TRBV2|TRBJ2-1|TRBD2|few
TGTGCCAGCCGGCCCGAGACCCACGTACTAGCGGGATCATGGGAGCAGTTCTTC
CASRPETHVLAGSWEQFF
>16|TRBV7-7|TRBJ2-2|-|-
TGTGCTAGCAGCCCGAACGCAGGGTTGGGCCCCGGGGAGCTGTTTTTT
CASSPNAGLGPGELFF
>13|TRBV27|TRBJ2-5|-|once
TGTGCCAGCAGTTTTACCCGCTCGGGGACCCAGTACTTC
CASSFTRSGTQYF
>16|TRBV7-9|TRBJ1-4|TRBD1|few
TGTGCCAGCAGCTTGGAAGACAGGGATCCGGATGAAAAACTGTTTTTT
CASSLEDRDPDEKLFF
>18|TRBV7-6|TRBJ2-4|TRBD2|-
TGTGCCAGCAGCATAGGGGCTAGCGGGGGGGTAGCCAAAAACATTCAGTACTTC
CASSIGASGGVAKNIQYF
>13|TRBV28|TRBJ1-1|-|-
TGTGCCAGCAGTCAATACTCGGGGGGCGGTAGCTTCTTT
CASSQYSGGGSFF
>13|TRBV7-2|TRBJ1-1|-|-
TGTGCCAGCAGCTTAGAGGGAGACACTGAAGCTTTCTTT
CASSLEGDTEAFF
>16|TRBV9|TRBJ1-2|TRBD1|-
TGTGCCAGCAGCGTAGGGGACAGGGGGTTTAGCTATGGCTACACCTTC
CASSVGDRGFSYGYTF
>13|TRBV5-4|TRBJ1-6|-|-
TGTGCCAGCAGCTTGGGGGGGGATTCACCCCTCCACTTT
CASSLGGDSPLHF
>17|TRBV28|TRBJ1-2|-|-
TGTGCCAGCAGGGAGGTCCCGGGCGGCAGGGGCGTTTATGGCTACACCTTC
CASREVPGGRGVYGYTF
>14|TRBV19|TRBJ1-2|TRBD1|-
TGTGCCAGTAGTACAGGGGGCCGAGGCTATGGCTACACCTTC
CASSTGGRGYGYTF
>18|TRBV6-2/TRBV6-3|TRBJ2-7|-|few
TGTGCCAGCAGTTACCCCACGCCTAGGGGCTCGAGCTCCTACGAGCAGTACTTC
CASSYPTPRGSSSYEQYF
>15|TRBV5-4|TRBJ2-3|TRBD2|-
TGTGCCAGCAGCCATGCCGGGACTATCACAGATACGCAGTATTTT
CASSHAGTITDTQYF
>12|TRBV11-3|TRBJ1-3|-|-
TGTGCCCGTCAGGGGAATGGAAACACCATATATTTT
CARQGNGNTIYF
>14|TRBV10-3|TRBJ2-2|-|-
TGTGCCATCAACCCGAGCGGGTTACGGGGGGAGCTGTTTTTT
CAINPSGLRGELFF
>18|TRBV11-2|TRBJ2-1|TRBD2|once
TGTGCCAGCAGCTCATCATTAACGGGGGGTTCCTCCTACAATGAGCAGTTCTTC
CASSSSLTGGSSYNEQFF
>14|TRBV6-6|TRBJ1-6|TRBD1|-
TGTGCCAGCAGGACACAGGGGTATGATTCACCCCTCCACTTT
CASRTQGYDSPLHF
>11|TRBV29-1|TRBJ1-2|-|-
TGCAGCGTTGAAGGGGCCTATGGCTACACCTTC
CSVEGAYGYTF
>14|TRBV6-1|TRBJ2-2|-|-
TGTGCCAGCAGGGGGGGTATGAGCACCGGGGAGCTGTTTTTT
CASRGGMSTGELFF
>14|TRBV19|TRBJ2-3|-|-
TGTGCCACCCGAGACATGCCTAGCACAGATACGCAGTATTTT
CATRDMPSTDTQYF
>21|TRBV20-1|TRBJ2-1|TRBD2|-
TGCAGTGCTTGTGACTTACTCGGACTAGCGGGAGGACCTAGCTCCTACAATGAGCAGTTCTTC
CSACDLLGLAGGPSSYNEQFF
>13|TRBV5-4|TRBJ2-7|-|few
TGTGCCAGCAGCTTGGGGGGGGGCGGCGAGCAGTACTTC
CASSLGGGGEQYF
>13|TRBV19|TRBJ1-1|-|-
TGTGCCAGTAGCGGGACTTTGAACACTGAAGCTTTCTTT
CASSGTLNTEAFF
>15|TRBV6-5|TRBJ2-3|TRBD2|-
TGTGCCAGCACCGCCGGGGGAGGGCCTAGAGATACGCAGTATTTT
CASTAGGGPRDTQYF
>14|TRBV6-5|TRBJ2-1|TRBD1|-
TGTGCCAGCAGTTACACCGGACAGGGAGTGCGGCAGTTCTTC
CASSYTGQGVRQFF
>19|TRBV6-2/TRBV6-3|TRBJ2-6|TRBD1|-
TGTGCCAGCAGTTACTCCGACCGGGACAGGGTTGCTGGGGCCAACGTCCTGACTTTC
CASSYSDRDRVAGANVLTF
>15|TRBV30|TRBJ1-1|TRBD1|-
TGTGCCTGGAGTGGGACAGGGGGGGTGAACACTGAAGCTTTCTTT
CAWSGTGGVNTEAFF